Sequencing of this T cell receptor (beta chain) was carried out in a study of blood T cell repertoires in COVID-19. V dropped 2 bases and J dropped 2; count of bases not matched to a gene: 4. The CDR3 length is 16 residues. From germline, CDR1 is WSHSY and CDR2 SAAADI. Libraries were prepared by immunoSEQ multiplex PCR; TCRdb keeps only in-frame clonotypes and omits some of them. The table records roughly 96,000 clones, 82% of them present only once. The chain has TRBV10-2 and TRBJ2-3, with 10 bases fitting TRBD1. This TCR derives from a man aged 80 or over with acute or convalescent COVID-19. The sample was peripheral blood. The CDR3 DNA sequence: TGCGCCAGCAGTGAGGGGACAGGGGTTACCACAGATACGCAGTATTTT. Its protein product is CASSEGTGVTTDTQYF.